The sequence of this T cell receptor beta chain was determined in a study of CD4+ T cells in melanoma. Study-wide results and caveats: A reported correlation linked neoantigen-specific CD4+ T cells to CD8+, macrophage and B cell function.

Assay used: immunoSEQ multiplex PCR; TCRdb lists only in-frame clones, some missing. The sample contains about 9,600 clones, around three quarters of which appear only once. Concerning this clone itself: Its matching antigen is unknown.

Per germline, CDR1 KGHSH and CDR2 LQKENI. The CDR3 sequence is 13 residues long. V lost 6 bases, J lost 9 bases, and 17 bases lay in between. V usage is TRBV18 and J usage is TRBJ1-1; D perhaps matches TRBD1 (5 bases). The receptor was isolated from a human donor with melanoma. Sequences were obtained from cells from a culture (not recorded whether cultured in vitro). The CDR3 spells CASSAGQRDQAFF. CDR3 nucleotide sequence: TGTGCCAGCTCCGCAGGGCAGAGAGATCAAGCTTTCTTT.